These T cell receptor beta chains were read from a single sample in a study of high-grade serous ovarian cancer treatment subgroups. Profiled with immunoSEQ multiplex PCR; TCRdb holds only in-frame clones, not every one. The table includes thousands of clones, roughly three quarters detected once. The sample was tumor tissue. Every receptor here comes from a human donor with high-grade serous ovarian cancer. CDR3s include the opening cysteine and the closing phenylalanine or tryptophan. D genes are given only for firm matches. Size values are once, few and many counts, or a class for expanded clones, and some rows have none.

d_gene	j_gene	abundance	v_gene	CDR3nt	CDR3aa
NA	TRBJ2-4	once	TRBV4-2	TGTGCCAGCAGCTTGGTCCTTGGCGGACAGCTAGCCAAAAACATTCAGTACTTC	CASSLVLGGQLAKNIQYF
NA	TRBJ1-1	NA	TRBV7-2	TGTGCCAGCAGCTTAGGTCCACCCCCGGGAGTGAACACTGAAGCTTTCTTT	CASSLGPPPGVNTEAFF
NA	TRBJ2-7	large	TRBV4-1	TGCGCCAGCAGCCAGAAACTAGACGGTCCCTACGAGCAGTACTTC	CASSQKLDGPYEQYF
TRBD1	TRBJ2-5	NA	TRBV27	TGTGCCAGCCGATTAACAGGGGCTCAAGAGACCCAGTACTTC	CASRLTGAQETQYF
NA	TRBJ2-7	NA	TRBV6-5	TGTGCCAGCAGTTATACACAATCCTACGAGCAGTACTTC	CASSYTQSYEQYF
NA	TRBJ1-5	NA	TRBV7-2	TGTGCCAGCAGCTTAGGCGGTGACAATCAGCCCCAGCATTTT	CASSLGGDNQPQHF
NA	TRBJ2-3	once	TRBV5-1	TGCGCCAGCAGGCCCCAGGGTAGCACAGATACGCAGTATTTT	CASRPQGSTDTQYF
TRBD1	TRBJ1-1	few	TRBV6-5	TGTGCCAGCAGTTACACTACAGGGGAGGACACTGAAGCTTTCTTT	CASSYTTGEDTEAFF
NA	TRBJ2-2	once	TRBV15	TGTGCCACCAGCAGAGATAGGGGGGCCGTCTCCGGGGAGCTGTTTTTT	CATSRDRGAVSGELFF
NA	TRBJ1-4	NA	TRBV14	TGTGCCAGCAGCCAAGATCGTGGGGGGTATAGCGAAAAACTGTTTTTT	CASSQDRGGYSEKLFF
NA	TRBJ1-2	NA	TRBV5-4	TGTGCCAGCAGCTTTGACTGGGAAGGCTACACCTTC	CASSFDWEGYTF
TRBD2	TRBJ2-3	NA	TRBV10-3	TGTGCCATCAGCCCCGGTAGCGGGGGGTACACAGATACGCAGTATTTT	CAISPGSGGYTDTQYF
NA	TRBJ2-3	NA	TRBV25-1	TGTGCCAGCAGTGCCATGGGAACCCGCACAGATACGCAGTATTTT	CASSAMGTRTDTQYF
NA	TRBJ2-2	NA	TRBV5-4	TGTGCCAGCAGCCCGGGCCCGGGTCGCAACACCGGGGAGCTGTTTTTT	CASSPGPGRNTGELFF
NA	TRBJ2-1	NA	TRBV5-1	TGCGCCAGCAGCTTGGGAGAGTTAGGGGGGCCGGGTGAGCAGTTCTTC	CASSLGELGGPGEQFF
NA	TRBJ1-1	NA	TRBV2	TGTGCCAGCAGCCGAGTTACTTCGGGCATGGTTGCTTTCTTT	CASSRVTSGMVAFF
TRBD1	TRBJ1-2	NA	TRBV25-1	TGTGCCAGCAGTTTCGGACAGGTGTATGGCTACACCTTC	CASSFGQVYGYTF
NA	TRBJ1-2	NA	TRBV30	TGTGCCTGGAGTGTAGGGGGAAGCTATGGCTACACCTTC	CAWSVGGSYGYTF
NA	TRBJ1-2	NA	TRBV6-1	TGTGCCAGCAGTGAAGCCCCTGACAGACGCTACACCTTC	CASSEAPDRRYTF
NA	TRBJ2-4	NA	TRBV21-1	TGTGCCAGCAGCGCCCGGGGGGAAAACATTCAGTACTTC	CASSARGENIQYF
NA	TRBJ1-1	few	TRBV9	TGTGCCAGCAGCGCGGACATAGGGAGGAACACTGAAGCTTTCTTT	CASSADIGRNTEAFF
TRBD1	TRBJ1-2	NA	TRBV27	TGTGCCAGCAGTTTCCAAGCCGGGACAGGCTATGGCTACACCTTC	CASSFQAGTGYGYTF
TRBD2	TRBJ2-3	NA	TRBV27	TGTGCCAGCAGTTTATCTAGCGGGGGGGTTTGGGATACGCAGTATTTT	CASSLSSGGVWDTQYF
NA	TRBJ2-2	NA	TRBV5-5	TGTGCCAGCAGCTCGCCCTTTTCCGAAGTTAACACCGGGGAGCTGTTTTTT	CASSSPFSEVNTGELFF
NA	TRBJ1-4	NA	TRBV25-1	TGTGCCAGCAGTGAAGTGGGGGGACGGATAAATGAAAAACTGTTTTTT	CASSEVGGRINEKLFF
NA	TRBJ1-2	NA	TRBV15	TGTGCCACCAGCAGAGAGGGTGCCGGCTATGGCTACACCTTC	CATSREGAGYGYTF
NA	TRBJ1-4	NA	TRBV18	TGTGCCAGCTCACCAGCAGGGTTGGGTGAAAAACTGTTTTTT	CASSPAGLGEKLFF
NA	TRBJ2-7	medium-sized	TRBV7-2	TGTGCCAGCAGCCTCGGAAGGTACGAGCAGTACTTC	CASSLGRYEQYF
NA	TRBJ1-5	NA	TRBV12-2	TGTGCAAGTAGCAATCAGCCCCAGCATTTT	CASSNQPQHF
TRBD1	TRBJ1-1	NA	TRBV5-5	TGTGCCAGCAGCACGGGACAGGGGGCCAACACTGAAGCTTTCTTT	CASSTGQGANTEAFF
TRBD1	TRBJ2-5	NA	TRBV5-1	TGCGCCAGCAGTCAGGGGGACACCCAAGAGACCCAGTACTTC	CASSQGDTQETQYF
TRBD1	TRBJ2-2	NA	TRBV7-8	TGTGCCAGCAGCTCAAGGACAGGAGGAAACACCGGGGAGCTGTTTTTT	CASSSRTGGNTGELFF
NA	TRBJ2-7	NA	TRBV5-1	TGCGCCAGCAGCTTGATGGCCCCTTCCCCCCTCGAGCAGTACTTC	CASSLMAPSPLEQYF
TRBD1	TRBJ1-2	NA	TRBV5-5	TGTGCCAGCAGCTTTGAACAGGGGGGGCCTGGTGGCTACACCTTC	CASSFEQGGPGGYTF
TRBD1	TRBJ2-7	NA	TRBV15	TGTGCCACCAGCAGAGGGAGGGACAGGACCTACGAGCAGTACTTC	CATSRGRDRTYEQYF
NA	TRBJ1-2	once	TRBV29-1	TGCAGCGCTGGGGGGGTGTCCGGCTATGGCTACACCTTC	CSAGGVSGYGYTF
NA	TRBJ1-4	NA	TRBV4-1	TGCGCCAGCAGCCAGGGCGACAGCGCAACTAATGAAAAACTGTTTTTT	CASSQGDSATNEKLFF
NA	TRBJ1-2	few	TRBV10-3	TGTGCCATCAGTGTTACCGGGACCCAAAATTCCTATGGCTACACCTTC	CAISVTGTQNSYGYTF
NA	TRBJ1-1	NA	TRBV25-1	TGTGCCAGCAGAGTACCGGGACACCCGAACACTGAAGCTTTCTTT	CASRVPGHPNTEAFF
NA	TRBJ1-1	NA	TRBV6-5	TGTGCCAGCAGTCCGTCGACTGCTATCGAAGCTTTCTTT	CASSPSTAIEAFF
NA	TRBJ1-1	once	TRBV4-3	TGCGCCAGCAGGCGCCGGGGGAGATCGGACACTGAAGCTTTCTTT	CASRRRGRSDTEAFF